This TCR beta chain was retrieved from a study of graft-versus-host responses after intestinal transplantation. On the study more broadly: Each of the recipients got a multivisceral, liver-intestinal, or isolated intestinal transplant.

In the case of this clone: Its target is not known.

CDR1 and CDR2 (germline): MNHEY, SMNVEV (reference sequence). There are 14 residues in the CDR3. V was shortened by 5 bases and J by 2 bases, with 10 bases between the two germline ends. The study's findings and limits: Some GvH clones were seen earlier in gut or blood, suggesting intestinal origin.

Assay: immunoSEQ multiplex PCR; the TCRdb copy retains only in-frame clones and omits some. There are about 88,000 clones in the sample; more than 85% occur only once, and approximately 0.33% lies in the top ten. This receptor was taken from a human donor who was the organ donor for an intestinal transplant. The chain carries TRBV27 and TRBJ2-1, with D possibly being TRBD2 (6 bases). Source: unstimulated CD4+ T cells sorted from spleen or lymph node cells, taken before transplant. CDR3 nucleotides: TGTGCCAGCAGTCTTCTAGCGCCCTACAATGAGCAGTTCTTC. Translation gives CASSLLAPYNEQFF.